This section outlines one T cell receptor (beta chain) sequence together with its context. This entry comes from a study of OX40 agonist ivuxolimab in advanced cancers. The method was immunoSEQ multiplex PCR; TCRdb's version includes in-frame clones alone and lacks a portion of them. The table includes around 10,000 clones, approximately 80% detected once. The CDR3 extends over 16 amino acids. Deletions cut 1 base from V and 0 bases from J, with 7 bases between. Germline V gene data show CDR1 as SGHDN and CDR2 as FVKESK. Prior autoimmune disease or systemic immunosuppression barred patients. The gene calls are TRBV14 and TRBJ2-6, with D possibly matching TRBD1 (5 bases). The sample consisted of CD4+ or CD8+ T cells sorted from blood, taken in a trial of the OX40 agonist ivuxolimab. This receptor was obtained from an adult with an advanced solid tumor such as melanoma, head and neck, liver or kidney cancer. CDR3 DNA: TGTGCCAGCAGCCAAGCAGGGTCCTCTGGGGCCAACGTCCTGACTTTC. Its protein is CASSQAGSSGANVLTF.